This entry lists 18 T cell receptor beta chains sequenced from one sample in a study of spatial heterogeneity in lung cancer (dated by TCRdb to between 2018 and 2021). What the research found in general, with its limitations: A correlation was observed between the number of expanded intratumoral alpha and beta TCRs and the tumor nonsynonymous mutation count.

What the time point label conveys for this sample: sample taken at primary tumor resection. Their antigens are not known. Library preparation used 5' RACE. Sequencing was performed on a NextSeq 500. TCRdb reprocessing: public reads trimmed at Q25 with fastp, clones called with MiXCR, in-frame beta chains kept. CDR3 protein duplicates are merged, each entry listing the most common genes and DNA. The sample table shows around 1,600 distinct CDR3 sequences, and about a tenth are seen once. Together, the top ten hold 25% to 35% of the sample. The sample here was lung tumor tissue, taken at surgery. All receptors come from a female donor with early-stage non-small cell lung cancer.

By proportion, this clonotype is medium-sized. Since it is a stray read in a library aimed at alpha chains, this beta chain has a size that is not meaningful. The CDR3 sequence is CASSSWTSGGADTQYF. The CDR3, as DNA: TGTGCCAGCAGCTCTTGGACTAGCGGGGGGGCCGATACGCAGTATTTT. V and J are TRBV7-6 and TRBJ2-3, with 15 bases that match TRBD2. This CDR3 has 16 amino acids. The germline V gene encodes CDR1 SGHVS and CDR2 FNYEAQ. With 4 bases clipped from V and 6 bases from J, the junction kept 5 bases outside the gene matches.

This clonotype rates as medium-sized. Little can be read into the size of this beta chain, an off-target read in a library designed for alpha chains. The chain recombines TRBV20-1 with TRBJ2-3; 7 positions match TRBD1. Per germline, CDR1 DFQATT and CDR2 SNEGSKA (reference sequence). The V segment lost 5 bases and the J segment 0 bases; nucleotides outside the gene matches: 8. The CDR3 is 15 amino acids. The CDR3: CSAGGQFDSTDTQYF. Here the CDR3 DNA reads TGCAGTGCTGGGGGACAGTTCGATAGCACAGATACGCAGTATTTT.

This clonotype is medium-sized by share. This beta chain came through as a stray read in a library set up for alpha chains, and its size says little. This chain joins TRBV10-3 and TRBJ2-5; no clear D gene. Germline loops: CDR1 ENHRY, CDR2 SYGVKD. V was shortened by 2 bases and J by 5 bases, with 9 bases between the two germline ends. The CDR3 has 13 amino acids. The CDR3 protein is CAISEMMGETQYF. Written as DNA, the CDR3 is TGTGCCATCAGTGAGATGATGGGGGAGACCCAGTACTTC.

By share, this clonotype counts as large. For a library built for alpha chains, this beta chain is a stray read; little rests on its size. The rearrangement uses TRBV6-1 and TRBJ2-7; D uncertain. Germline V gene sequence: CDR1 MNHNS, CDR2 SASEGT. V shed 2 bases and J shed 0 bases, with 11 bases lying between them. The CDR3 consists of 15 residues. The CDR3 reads CASSERHGSSYEQYF. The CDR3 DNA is TGTGCCAGCAGTGAAAGACACGGAAGCTCCTACGAGCAGTACTTC.

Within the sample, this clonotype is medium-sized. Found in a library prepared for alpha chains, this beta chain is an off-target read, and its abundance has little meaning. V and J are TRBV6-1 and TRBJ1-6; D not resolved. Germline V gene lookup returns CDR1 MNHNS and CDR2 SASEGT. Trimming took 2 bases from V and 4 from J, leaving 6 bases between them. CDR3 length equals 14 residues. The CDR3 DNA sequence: TGTGCCAGCAGTGAACGGCTTTATAATTCACCCCTCCACTTT. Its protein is CASSERLYNSPLHF.

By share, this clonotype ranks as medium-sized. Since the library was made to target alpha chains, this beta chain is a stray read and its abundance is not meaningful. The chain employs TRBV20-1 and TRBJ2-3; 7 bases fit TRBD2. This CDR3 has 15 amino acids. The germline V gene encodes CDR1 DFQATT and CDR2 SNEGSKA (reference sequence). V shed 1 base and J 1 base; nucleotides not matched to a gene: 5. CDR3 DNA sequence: TGCAGTGCTAGAGTGAGGCTAGCGGGCACAGATACGCAGTATTTT. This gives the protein CSARVRLAGTDTQYF.

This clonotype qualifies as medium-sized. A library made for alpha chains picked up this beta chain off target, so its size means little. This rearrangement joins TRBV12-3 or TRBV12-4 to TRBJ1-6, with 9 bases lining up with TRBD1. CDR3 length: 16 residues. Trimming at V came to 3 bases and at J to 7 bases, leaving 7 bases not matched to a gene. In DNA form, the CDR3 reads TGTGCCAGCAGTTTTATGACGGGACAGGGCAATTCACCCCTCCACTTT. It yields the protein CASSFMTGQGNSPLHF.

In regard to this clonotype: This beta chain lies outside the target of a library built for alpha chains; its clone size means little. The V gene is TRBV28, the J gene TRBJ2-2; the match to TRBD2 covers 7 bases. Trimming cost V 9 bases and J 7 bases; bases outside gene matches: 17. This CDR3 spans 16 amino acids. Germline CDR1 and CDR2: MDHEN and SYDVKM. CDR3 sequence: CARTHGWTSNVGELFF. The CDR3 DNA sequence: TGTGCCAGAACCCACGGGTGGACTAGTAACGTCGGGGAGCTGTTTTTT.

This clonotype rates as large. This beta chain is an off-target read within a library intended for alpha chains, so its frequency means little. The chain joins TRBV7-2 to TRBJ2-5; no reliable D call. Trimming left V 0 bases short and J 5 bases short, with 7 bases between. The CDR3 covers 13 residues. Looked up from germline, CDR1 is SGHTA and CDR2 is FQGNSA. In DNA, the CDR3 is TGTGCCAGCAGCTTAGCGCACGGGGAGACCCAGTACTTC. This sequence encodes CASSLAHGETQYF.

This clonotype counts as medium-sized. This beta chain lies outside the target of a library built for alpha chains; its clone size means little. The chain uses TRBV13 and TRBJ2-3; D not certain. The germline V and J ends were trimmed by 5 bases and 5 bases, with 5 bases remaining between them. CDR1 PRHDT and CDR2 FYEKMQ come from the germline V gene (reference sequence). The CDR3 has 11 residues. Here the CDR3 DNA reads TGTGCCAGCAGCAGAAGAGATACGCAGTATTTT. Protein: CASSRRDTQYF.

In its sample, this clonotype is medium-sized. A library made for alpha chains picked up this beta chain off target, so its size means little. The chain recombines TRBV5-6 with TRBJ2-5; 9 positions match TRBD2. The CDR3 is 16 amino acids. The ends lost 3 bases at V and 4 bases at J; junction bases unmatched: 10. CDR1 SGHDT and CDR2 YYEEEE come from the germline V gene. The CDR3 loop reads CASSSGTSLGAETQYF. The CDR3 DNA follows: TGTGCCAGCAGCTCCGGGACTAGCCTTGGGGCAGAGACCCAGTACTTC.

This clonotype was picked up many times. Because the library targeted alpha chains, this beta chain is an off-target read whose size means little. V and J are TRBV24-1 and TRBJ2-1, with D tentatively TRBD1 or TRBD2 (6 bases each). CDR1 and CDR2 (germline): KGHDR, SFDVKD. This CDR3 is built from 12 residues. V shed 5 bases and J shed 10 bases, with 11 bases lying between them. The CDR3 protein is CATSGGGREQFF. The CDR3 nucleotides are TGTGCCACCAGTGGTGGGGGGCGAGAGCAGTTCTTC.

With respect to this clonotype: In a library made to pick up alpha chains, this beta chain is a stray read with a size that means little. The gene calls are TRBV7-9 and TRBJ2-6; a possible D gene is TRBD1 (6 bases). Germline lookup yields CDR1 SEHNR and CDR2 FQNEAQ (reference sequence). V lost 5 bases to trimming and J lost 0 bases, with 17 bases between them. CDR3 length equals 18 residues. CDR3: CASSLLTGIGSGANVLTF. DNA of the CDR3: TGTGCCAGCAGCCTATTGACAGGTATCGGCTCTGGGGCCAACGTCCTGACTTTC.

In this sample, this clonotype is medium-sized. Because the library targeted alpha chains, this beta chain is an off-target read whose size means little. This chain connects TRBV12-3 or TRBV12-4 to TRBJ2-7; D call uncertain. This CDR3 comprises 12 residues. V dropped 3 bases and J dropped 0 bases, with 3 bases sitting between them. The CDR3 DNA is TGTGCCAGCAGTTTCGGCTCCTACGAGCAGTACTTC. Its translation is CASSFGSYEQYF.

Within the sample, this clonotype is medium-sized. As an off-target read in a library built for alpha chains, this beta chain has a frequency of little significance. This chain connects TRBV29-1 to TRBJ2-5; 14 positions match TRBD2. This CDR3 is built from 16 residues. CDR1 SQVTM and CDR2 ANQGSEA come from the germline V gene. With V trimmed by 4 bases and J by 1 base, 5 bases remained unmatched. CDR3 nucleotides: TGCAGCGTTGCAGGGACTAGCGGGGGATTCCAAGAGACCCAGTACTTC. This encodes CSVAGTSGGFQETQYF.

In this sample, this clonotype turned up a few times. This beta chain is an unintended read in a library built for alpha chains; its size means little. Written as DNA, the CDR3 is TGTGCCAGCAGCTTATGGGGGGAAGCAAACCAGCCCCAGCATTTT. It is translated as CASSLWGEANQPQHF. V is TRBV7-8 and J is TRBJ1-5; the D gene is possibly TRBD1 (5 bases). Germline-derived CDR1 and CDR2 are SGHVS and FQNEAQ. The CDR3 covers 15 residues. The V gene lost 2 bases and the J gene lost 7 bases, with 15 bases spanning the gap.

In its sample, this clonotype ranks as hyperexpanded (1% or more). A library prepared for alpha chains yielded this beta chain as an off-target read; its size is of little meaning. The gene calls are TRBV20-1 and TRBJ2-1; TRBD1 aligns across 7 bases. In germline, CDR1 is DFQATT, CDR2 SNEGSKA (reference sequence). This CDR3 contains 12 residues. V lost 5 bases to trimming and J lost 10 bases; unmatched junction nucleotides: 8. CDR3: CSAPTGRGEQFF. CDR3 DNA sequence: TGCAGTGCTCCGACAGGGAGAGGCGAGCAGTTCTTC.

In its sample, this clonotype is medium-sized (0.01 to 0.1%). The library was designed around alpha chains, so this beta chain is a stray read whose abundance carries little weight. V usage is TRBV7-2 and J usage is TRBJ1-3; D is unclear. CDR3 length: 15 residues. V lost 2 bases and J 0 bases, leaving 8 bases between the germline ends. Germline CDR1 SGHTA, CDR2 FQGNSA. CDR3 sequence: CASSLSAGSGNTIYF. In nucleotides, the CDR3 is TGTGCCAGCAGCTTAAGTGCAGGCTCTGGAAACACCATATATTTT.